A single sample gave rise to the 27 T cell receptor beta chains below, sequenced in a study of T cells after yellow fever vaccination. TCRdb called the 5' RACE reads again in MiXCR, with one record for every CDR3 protein. Altogether fewer than 500,000 distinct CDR3 sequences are present, over 15% being singletons, with the ten largest covering roughly a sixth. Material: PBMCs, obtained before the yellow fever booster vaccination. The receptors were sampled from a man aged 18 to 29 who received the YFV17D yellow fever vaccine.

In this sample, this clonotype turned up a few times. The chain uses TRBV7-3 and TRBJ2-1; 8 bases map to TRBD1. V shed 5 bases and J 4 bases; nucleotides not matched to a gene: 7. The CDR3 has 15 residues. In germline, CDR1 is SGHTA, CDR2 FQGTGA. This CDR3 reads CASSPGQGEYNEQFF. In nucleotides, the CDR3 is TGTGCCAGCAGCCCTGGACAGGGTGAATACAATGAGCAGTTCTTC.

This clonotype was recorded a few times. V gene TRBV18 combines with J gene TRBJ2-3; 9 nucleotides agree with TRBD1. Per germline, CDR1 KGHSH and CDR2 LQKENI. J gave up 6 bases and V 3 bases, and 7 bases lay outside the gene matches. The CDR3 runs 15 residues. CDR3 loop: CASSPWTGEGDTQYF. CDR3 coding DNA: TGTGCCAGCTCACCCTGGACAGGGGAAGGGGATACGCAGTATTTT. Looking up the rest from reference TRBV18 and TRBJ2-3 gives the full variable domain: NAGVMQNPRHLVRRRGQEARLRCSPMKGHSHVYWYRQLPEEGLKFMVYLQKENIIDESGMPKERFSAEFPKEGPSILRIQQVVRGDSAAYFCASSPWTGEGDTQYFGPGTRLTVL.

Here the CDR3 DNA reads TGTGCCAGCAGTGATAGGGACTGGGACACCGGGGAGCTGTTTTTT. Translation: CASSDRDWDTGELFF. J is TRBJ2-2 and V is TRBV6-1, with D perhaps TRBD2 (6 bases). The CDR3 sequence is 15 residues long. CDR1 and CDR2 from the germline V gene are MNHNS and SASEGT. The V end was cut by 3 bases, the J end by 3 bases, with 11 bases between.

The chain combines TRBV3-1 with TRBJ2-2; 8 nucleotides agree with TRBD2. Germline V gene data show CDR1 as LGHDT and CDR2 as YNNKEL (reference sequence). The length of the CDR3 is 15 residues. V shed 1 base, J shed 5 bases, and the junction held 3 bases outside the gene matches. The CDR3 is CASSQGLAGTGELFF. The CDR3 DNA reads TGTGCCAGCAGCCAAGGTTTAGCGGGGACCGGGGAGCTGTTTTTT.

V gene TRBV7-9 combines with J gene TRBJ2-3, with TRBD2 matching 15 bases. The V and J ends lost 7 bases and 0 bases, in that order; junction bases with no gene match: 11. The CDR3 is made up of 19 amino acids. CDR1 SEHNR and CDR2 FQNEAQ come from the germline V gene (reference sequence). CDR3 region: CASTYPGLAGGSSTDTQYF. CDR3 sequence (DNA): TGTGCCAGCACCTACCCGGGACTAGCGGGGGGATCTAGCACAGATACGCAGTATTTT.

The chain is built from TRBV6-2 or TRBV6-3 and TRBJ2-7; 8 bases agree with TRBD1. J lost 3 bases, V lost 7 bases, and 11 bases had no gene match. The CDR3 covers 15 residues. CDR1 MNHEY and CDR2 SVGEGT come from the germline V gene. The CDR3 coding sequence is TGTGCCAGCACCCCGCGACAGGGGAGGTTCTACGAGCAGTACGTC. It yields the protein CASTPRQGRFYEQYV.

The J gene is TRBJ1-6, the V gene TRBV12-3 or TRBV12-4, with D possibly being TRBD1 (6 bases). The CDR3 is 15 amino acids. V dropped 5 bases and J dropped 7 bases, with 15 bases sitting between them. CDR3 region: CASSLLGTNNSPLHF. Here the CDR3 DNA reads TGTGCCAGCAGTCTCTTAGGGACAAACAATTCACCCCTCCACTTT.

This clonotype was picked up a small number of times. CDR3 bases: TGTGCCAGCAGGGCCGACGGGGCCTACAATGAGCAGTTCTTC. Its protein product is CASRADGAYNEQFF. V gene TRBV6-5 combines with J gene TRBJ2-1, with D perhaps TRBD2 (5 bases). The CDR3 has 14 residues. Germline CDR1 MNHEY, CDR2 SVGAGI. The germline V and J ends were trimmed by 6 bases and 2 bases, with 11 bases remaining between them.

This clonotype showed up many times. The gene calls are TRBV7-2 and TRBJ2-7; 7 nucleotides line up with TRBD1. Germline CDR1 reads SGHTA; CDR2 reads FQGNSA. This CDR3 contains 13 residues. The ends lost 6 bases at V and 7 bases at J; junction bases unmatched: 9. This CDR3 is CASSLTGLLEQYF. CDR3 sequence (DNA): TGTGCCAGCAGTTTGACAGGGCTTTTGGAGCAGTACTTC.

V usage is TRBV12-3 or TRBV12-4 and J usage is TRBJ2-2; D is possibly TRBD1 or TRBD2 (5 bases each). The length of the CDR3 is 17 residues. The V end was cut by 7 bases, the J end by 1 base, with 19 bases between. The CDR3 bases are TGTGCCAGCAAGGTTTTAACGGGGACGGTGAACACCGGGGAGCTGTTTTTT. It encodes CASKVLTGTVNTGELFF.

This chain connects TRBV7-2 to TRBJ1-1; 7 nucleotides line up with TRBD1. The CDR3 covers 14 residues. V lost 7 bases to trimming and J lost 0 bases; unmatched junction nucleotides: 5. Germline V gene lookup returns CDR1 SGHTA and CDR2 FQGNSA. CDR3 region: CASIEGALNTEAFF. The DNA for the CDR3 is TGTGCCAGCATTGAGGGGGCTTTGAACACTGAAGCTTTCTTT.

This clonotype was seen only a few times. The chain links TRBV19 to TRBJ1-5; D is ambiguous. Looked up from germline, CDR1 is LNHDA and CDR2 is SQIVND (reference sequence). Between the trimmed V and J ends, which lost 2 bases and 7 bases, there was a span of 21 bases. The CDR3 has 17 residues. The CDR3 DNA reads TGTGCCAGTAGTATAAGTGGCCCGGGATTATCGAGACAGCCCCAGCATTTT. It specifies CASSISGPGLSRQPQHF. Full variable domain (missing parts from reference TRBV19 and TRBJ1-5): DGGITQSPKYLFRKEGQNVTLSCEQNLNHDAMYWYRQDPGQGLRLIYYSQIVNDFQKGDIAEGYSVSREKKESFPLTVTSAQKNPTAFYLCASSISGPGLSRQPQHFGDGTRLSIL.

The table lists this clonotype with a few counts. V gene TRBV7-2 combines with J gene TRBJ2-1; D is uncertain. V lost 1 base and J 8 bases, leaving 9 bases between the germline ends. The length of the CDR3 is 13 residues. Germline V gene data show CDR1 as SGHTA and CDR2 as FQGNSA. CDR3 bases: TGTGCCAGCAGCTTAGGTCTGATGGATGAGCAGTTCTTC. Translating gives CASSLGLMDEQFF.

This clonotype was observed a handful of times. Germline and junction disagree at one end, which may indicate a read error. The chain combines TRBV5-1 with TRBJ2-3; D is undetermined. This CDR3 spans 14 amino acids. Germline V gives CDR1 SGHRS, CDR2 YFSETQ. The CDR3 DNA reads as TGCGCCAGCAGATTGGTTGCAGGAACAGATACGCAGTATTTT. It specifies CASRLVAGTDTQYF.

This rearrangement joins TRBV25-1 to TRBJ2-1, with D uncertain. Per germline, CDR1 MGHDK and CDR2 SYGVNS. The CDR3 runs to 12 residues. The CDR3 sequence is CYTLDVLGEQFF. The CDR3 nucleotides read TGTTACACATTGGACGTCTTGGGGGAGCAGTTCTTC.

This clonotype was recorded many times. The J gene is TRBJ2-1, the V gene TRBV4-2; D may match TRBD1 or TRBD2 (7 bases each). The V and J ends lost 1 base and 3 bases respectively, with 10 bases between them. CDR3 length: 15 residues. The germline CDR1 and CDR2 sequences are LGHNA and YNFKEQ. This chain's CDR3 is CASSQARGGYNEQFF. For the CDR3, the DNA is TGTGCCAGCAGCCAAGCCAGGGGGGGCTACAATGAGCAGTTCTTC.

This clonotype was observed a handful of times. The rearrangement uses TRBV7-9 and TRBJ1-5, with D tentatively TRBD1 (5 bases). Germline values: CDR1 SEHNR, CDR2 FQNEAQ (reference sequence). The length of the CDR3 is 14 residues. Trimming took off 5 bases at V and 5 bases at J, with 13 bases between the two ends. CDR3 bases: TGTGCCAGCAGCGGAGGGGCGCGATATCAGCCCCAGCATTTT. This codes for CASSGGARYQPQHF.

This chain links TRBV14 with TRBJ2-1; D gene ambiguous. The CDR3 totals 17 residues. Trimming pared 1 base from V and 0 bases from J, leaving 13 bases between. Germline V gene lookup returns CDR1 SGHDN and CDR2 FVKESK. The CDR3 DNA sequence: TGTGCCAGCAGCCAAGCGTTTGGCGCCCTCTCCTACAATGAGCAGTTCTTC. It is translated as CASSQAFGALSYNEQFF.

In this sample, this clonotype turned up a few times. V is TRBV13 and J is TRBJ2-2; D unclear. The CDR3 has 13 amino acids. Trimming left V 1 base short and J 3 bases short, with 3 bases between. Germline assignment: CDR1 PRHDT and CDR2 FYEKMQ (reference sequence). The CDR3 DNA is TGTGCCAGCAGCTTAGTTTACACCGGGGAGCTGTTTTTT. Translating it yields CASSLVYTGELFF.

This clonotype showed up many times. This chain uses TRBV20-1 with TRBJ1-2; D is perhaps TRBD1 (6 bases). CDR1 is DFQATT, CDR2 SNEGSKA, per germline (reference sequence). The CDR3 is made up of 13 amino acids. The V end was cut by 3 bases, the J end by 4 bases, with 12 bases between. The CDR3 DNA is TGCAGTGCTAGGGCTGGACAGTCCTATGGCTACACCTTC. It translates to CSARAGQSYGYTF.

Ten or more counts support this clonotype. The rearrangement uses TRBV6-2 or TRBV6-3 and TRBJ2-3; a weak D match, TRBD2 (5 bases). Trimming pared 4 bases from V and 7 bases from J, leaving 9 bases between. The CDR3 is made up of 12 amino acids. CDR1 MNHEY and CDR2 SVGEGT come from the germline V gene. The CDR3 loop reads CASSSRVHTQYF. CDR3 sequence (DNA): TGTGCCAGCAGTTCGAGGGTCCATACGCAGTATTTT.

This sequence joins TRBV7-2 and TRBJ1-1; 9 bases fit TRBD1. The CDR3 has 14 residues. After removal of 5 bases from V and 5 bases from J, the junction contained 6 bases not matched to a gene. Germline V gene lookup returns CDR1 SGHTA and CDR2 FQGNSA. The CDR3 loop is CASSDQTGGTEAFF. The DNA of the CDR3 is TGTGCCAGCAGCGACCAGACAGGGGGTACTGAAGCTTTCTTT.

This clonotype was observed many times. The genes are TRBV10-3 and TRBJ2-3; D call uncertain. Germline CDR1 and CDR2: ENHRY and SYGVKD. This CDR3 spans 15 amino acids. V was trimmed by 0 bases and J by 2 bases, leaving 9 bases between them. CDR3 loop: CAISESIGSTDTQYF. The DNA for the CDR3 is TGTGCCATCAGTGAGTCTATAGGTTCCACAGATACGCAGTATTTT.

This clonotype was observed a few times. The rearrangement links TRBV5-1 to TRBJ1-1; D remains unclear. V lost 0 bases and J 4 bases, leaving 13 bases between the germline ends. CDR3 length equals 15 residues. The germline CDR1 and CDR2 sequences are SGHRS and YFSETQ. The CDR3 DNA reads as TGCGCCAGCAGCTTGGCCTTTTTGGGATCCACTGAAGCTTTCTTT. It is translated as CASSLAFLGSTEAFF. The full variable domain, its missing parts supplied by reference TRBV5-1 and TRBJ1-1, is KAGVTQTPRYLIKTRGQQVTLSCSPISGHRSVSWYQQTPGQGLQFLFEYFSETQRNKGNFPGRFSGRQFSNSRSEMNVSTLELGDSALYLCASSLAFLGSTEAFFGQGTRLTVV.

This clonotype was recorded at least ten times. The CDR3 nucleotides read TGCAGTGCTAGAGTGAGCGTCCGGGAGACCCAGTACTTC. As protein: CSARVSVRETQYF. The chain has TRBV20-1 and TRBJ2-5; D remains unclear. CDR1 is DFQATT and CDR2 is SNEGSKA in the germline V gene (reference sequence). The CDR3 is 13 amino acids. V lost 1 base to trimming and J lost 5 bases, with 11 bases between them.

The CDR3, as DNA: TGTGCCAGCAGCCTCCCCGGACGGCCCAAAAACATTCAGTACTTC. It yields the protein CASSLPGRPKNIQYF. The V and J genes are TRBV7-9 and TRBJ2-4; D unresolved. This CDR3 spans 15 amino acids. CDR1 and CDR2 from the germline V gene are SEHNR and FQNEAQ (reference sequence). V was shortened by 5 bases and J by 2 bases, with 13 bases between the two germline ends.

This clonotype was seen at least ten times. The V and J genes are TRBV5-1 and TRBJ1-5, with TRBD1 matching over 8 bases. From germline, CDR1 is SGHRS and CDR2 YFSETQ. With 4 bases clipped from V and 4 bases from J, the junction kept 4 bases outside the gene matches. The CDR3 covers 14 residues. The CDR3 region has the DNA TGCGCCAGCAGCCCAGGACAGGGAAATCAGCCCCAGCATTTT. This encodes CASSPGQGNQPQHF.